This T cell receptor beta chain was recorded in a study of neurological immune-mediated disorders. Study information: The disease course was relapsing-remitting in around 30 and secondary progressive in about 8.5% of the roughly 34 multiple sclerosis patients.

This clonotype appeared many times. For the unsorted libraries, 2 million PBMCs stored at -80 C served as input. This CDR3 comprises 14 residues. Germline-derived CDR1 and CDR2 are SGHVS and FQNEAQ. Trimming removed 5 bases from V and 4 bases from J, with 13 bases in between. From the 5' RACE reads, TCRdb called clonotypes with MiXCR, one entry per CDR3 protein. The sample shows about 120,000 distinct CDR3 sequences, roughly 3.2% of them seen only once. The origin of this receptor is a woman aged 25-40 years with multiple sclerosis. The chain couples TRBV7-8 to TRBJ2-3; possible D gene TRBD1, 7 bases. Sequenced material: PBMCs. DNA of the CDR3: TGTGCCAGCAGCCGGGGCAGGGGGGCAGATACGCAGTATTTT. Its protein is CASSRGRGADTQYF.